This T cell receptor (beta chain) was captured in a study of human T cells and chemical hapten exposure. Study overall: Patches with 0.01% DPC went on the upper back, and the tests were read at 6 days.

This clonotype was found a few times. The antigen remains unidentified. Time point defined: patch test 2, 6 weeks after DPC sensitization. Treatment indicated: therapeutic diphenylcyclopropenone sensitization with weekly scalp DPC. Investigators collected blood before applying each patch test. Germline V gives CDR1 ENHRY, CDR2 SYGVKD. CDR3 length: 11 residues. V was shortened by 11 bases and J by 5 bases, with 13 bases between the two germline ends. For the library, individual cDNA molecules each received unique molecular identifiers. TCRdb recomputed calls from the RACE reads with MiXCR, one row per CDR3 protein. The table shows approximately 120,000 distinct CDR3 sequences, with less than 10% occurring only once. The study's findings and limits: Significantly greater numbers of large CDR3 similarity clusters came from expanded TCRs than from controls.

The sequences come from whole blood, collected in connection with sensitization to the hapten diphenylcyclopropenone (DPC). The chain couples TRBV10-3 to TRBJ2-7; D remains ambiguous. This clonotype was obtained from a woman aged 40 to 50 with alopecia areata. Some clones in this sample may be carry-over from other donors' samples. The CDR3 region is CAEDPSDEQYF. DNA for the CDR3: TGTGCCGAAGACCCTTCGGACGAGCAGTACTTC.